This T cell receptor beta chain was observed in a study of blood T cell repertoires in COVID-19. Overall study: Spain, Italy and the United States supplied samples that represented acute and convalescent COVID-19. Sources were T cells, B-cell-depleted T cells, or PBMCs; the material itself was cDNA or gDNA.

Source study methods: The authors estimated nucleated cell counts from reference gene primer amplification. Sequencing was performed with immunoSEQ multiplex PCR; in TCRdb, only in-frame clones are kept and a portion is missing. The V and J calls and the clone size are those of that table, but D and trimming were determined from the DNA. The sample holds 250,000 or so clones, 85% to 90% seen once. Participant-reported clinical history was the basis for cohort assignment. Germline V lookup: CDR1 LGHNA, CDR2 YNFKEQ. This CDR3 spans 15 amino acids. Losses at the gene ends were 0 bases for V and 5 bases for J; bases not matched to a gene: 5.

The specimen sequenced was PBMCs or T cells enriched from blood (not recorded which). The chain recombines TRBV4-2 with TRBJ1-2, with TRBD1 matching 8 bases. The TCR originated in a woman aged 30 to 39 with acute COVID-19. In DNA, the CDR3 is TGTGCCAGCAGCCAAGAAGGACAGGGCCATTATGGCTACACCTTC. Protein: CASSQEGQGHYGYTF.